These 10 T cell receptor beta chains were sequenced from one sample in a study of PD-1 blockade in classical Hodgkin lymphoma. Each and every patient relapsed after autologous stem cell transplantation, and patients got differing brentuximab vedotin exposure. Profiled with immunoSEQ multiplex PCR; TCRdb holds only in-frame clones, not every one. The sample holds over 80,000 clones; about nine tenths are singletons and the top ten take less than 3%. The input for sequencing was peripheral blood mononuclear cells (PBMCs), taken at baseline. These receptors were obtained from a human donor with classical Hodgkin lymphoma.

V and J are TRBV19 and TRBJ2-1; no definite D call. V was trimmed by 5 bases and J by 6 bases, leaving 14 bases between them. CDR3 length equals 14 residues. Germline V gene lookup returns CDR1 LNHDA and CDR2 SQIVND (reference sequence). The CDR3 here is CASSRSQNSNEQFF. For the CDR3, the DNA is TGTGCCAGTAGTCGGTCGCAGAACAGCAATGAGCAGTTCTTC. The variable domain in full, completed from reference TRBV19 and TRBJ2-1, reads DGGITQSPKYLFRKEGQNVTLSCEQNLNHDAMYWYRQDPGQGLRLIYYSQIVNDFQKGDIAEGYSVSREKKESFPLTVTSAQKNPTAFYLCASSRSQNSNEQFFGPGTRLTVL.

The chain has TRBV10-3 and TRBJ2-5; 7 nucleotides agree with TRBD1. Germline lookup yields CDR1 ENHRY and CDR2 SYGVKD. This CDR3 contains 14 residues. V was clipped by 6 bases and J by 5 bases; unmatched bases: 9. CDR3: CAIRTGIPGETQYF. The CDR3 coding sequence is TGTGCCATCAGGACAGGGATCCCTGGGGAGACCCAGTACTTC.

V is TRBV7-9 and J is TRBJ1-5; 8 bases map to TRBD1. The germline gives CDR1 SEHNR, CDR2 FQNEAQ (reference sequence). This CDR3 is built from 14 residues. Losses at the gene ends were 1 base for V and 7 bases for J; bases not matched to a gene: 3. The CDR3 here is CASSLGQGKQPQHF. CDR3 coding DNA: TGTGCCAGCAGCTTAGGACAGGGGAAGCAGCCCCAGCATTTT. Full variable domain (remainder filled in from reference TRBV7-9 and TRBJ1-5): DTGVSQNPRHKITKRGQNVTFRCDPISEHNRLYWYRQTLGQGPEFLTYFQNEAQLEKSRLLSDRFSAERPKGSFSTLEIQRTEQGDSAMYLCASSLGQGKQPQHFGDGTRLSIL.

The CDR3 DNA follows: TGTGCCATCAGTGTCGCCCGCACCGAGAACACTGAAGCTTTCTTT. This sequence encodes CAISVARTENTEAFF. The chain joins TRBV10-3 to TRBJ1-1; D gene unclear. This CDR3 comprises 15 residues. The V end lost 4 bases, the J end lost 1 base, and 13 bases lay between the germline ends. Germline V gene lookup returns CDR1 ENHRY and CDR2 SYGVKD.

This chain uses TRBV5-8 with TRBJ2-7; D is possibly TRBD2 (6 bases). Per germline, CDR1 SGHTS and CDR2 YDEGEE. The V end was cut by 0 bases, the J end by 5 bases, with 12 bases between. The length of the CDR3 is 14 residues. Here the CDR3 reads CASSLGGWGDEQYF. The CDR3 DNA reads as TGTGCCAGCAGCTTGGGGGGCTGGGGGGACGAGCAGTACTTC. Supplemented by reference TRBV5-8 and TRBJ2-7, the full variable domain reads EAGVTQSPTHLIKTRGQQATLRCSPISGHTSVYWYQQALGLGLQFLLWYDEGEERNRGNFPPRFSGRQFPNYSSELNVNALELEDSALYLCASSLGGWGDEQYFGPGTRLTVT.

The rearrangement links TRBV19 to TRBJ1-2; D gene uncertain. The CDR3 spans 15 residues. Germline CDR1 and CDR2: LNHDA and SQIVND (reference sequence). V lost 3 bases and J lost 2, with 13 bases in between. Here the CDR3 reads CASSINPARNYGYTF. The CDR3 region has the DNA TGTGCCAGTAGTATCAACCCCGCTCGCAACTATGGCTACACCTTC.

The rearrangement uses TRBV9 and TRBJ2-1; 8 nucleotides agree with TRBD1. This CDR3 is built from 14 residues. Germline CDR1 is SGDLS and CDR2 is YYNGEE. The junction had 6 bases not matched to a gene; V was cut back by 6 bases and J by 4 bases. The CDR3, as DNA: TGTGCCAGCACCGGGACAGGAGTTTACAATGAGCAGTTCTTC. Its protein product is CASTGTGVYNEQFF.

The chain has TRBV20-1 and TRBJ2-7; no clear D. Germline V gives CDR1 DFQATT, CDR2 SNEGSKA (reference sequence). The V gene lost 0 bases and the J gene lost 5 bases, with 5 bases spanning the gap. The CDR3 runs to 11 residues. The CDR3 region is CSARDVHEQYF. The CDR3 DNA reads as TGCAGTGCTAGAGATGTCCACGAGCAGTACTTC.

CDR3 nucleotide sequence: TGTGCCAGCAGTTTATATAGTACAGGGCGGGAAAAACTGTTTTTT. It is translated as CASSLYSTGREKLFF. V and J are TRBV27 and TRBJ1-4, with D perhaps matching TRBD1 (6 bases). Germline loops: CDR1 MNHEY, CDR2 SMNVEV (reference sequence). The CDR3 loop spans 15 amino acids. Trimming removed 1 base at V and 8 bases at J, with 14 bases between.

This chain uses TRBV9 with TRBJ2-3; 8 positions match TRBD2. CDR1 SGDLS and CDR2 YYNGEE come from the germline V gene. The V segment lost 4 bases and the J segment 5 bases; nucleotides outside the gene matches: 12. This CDR3 has 16 residues. The CDR3 bases are TGTGCCAGCAGCCGACGAACTAGCGGAGGAGGAGATACGCAGTATTTT. Translated, it gives CASSRRTSGGGDTQYF.